The 29 T cell receptor beta chains in this list originate from one sample, sequenced in a study of OX40 agonist ivuxolimab in advanced cancers. Profiled with immunoSEQ multiplex PCR; TCRdb holds only in-frame clones, not every one. The table includes tens of thousands of clones, 75% to 90% detected once. Source: CD4+ or CD8+ T cells sorted from blood, taken in a trial of the OX40 agonist ivuxolimab. These receptors all stem from an adult with an advanced solid tumor such as melanoma, head and neck, liver or kidney cancer.

In DNA, the CDR3 is TGTGCCAGCTCACCACCCGACAGCTCTGGGGCCAACGTCCTGACTTTC. Translated, it gives CASSPPDSSGANVLTF. The V and J genes are TRBV18 and TRBJ2-6; the D gene is possibly TRBD1 (5 bases). Germline lookup yields CDR1 KGHSH and CDR2 LQKENI. There are 16 residues in the CDR3. V shed 0 bases and J shed 0 bases, with 6 bases lying between them.

The chain links TRBV5-4 to TRBJ2-3; 12 nucleotides line up with TRBD2. Looked up from germline, CDR1 is SGHNT and CDR2 is YYREEE (reference sequence). CDR3 length: 18 amino acids. The V gene end was trimmed by 4 bases and the J gene end by 0 bases; junction bases not matched to a gene: 9. The CDR3 nucleotides read TGTGCCAGCAGCGCCGGACTAGCGGGGTCGACTAGCACAGATACGCAGTATTTT. Amino acid sequence: CASSAGLAGSTSTDTQYF.

This chain's CDR3 is CASSESEQFF. For the CDR3, the DNA is TGTGCCAGCAGTGAGAGTGAGCAGTTCTTC. This chain joins TRBV2 and TRBJ2-1; D gene uncertain. V was clipped by 3 bases and J by 9 bases, with 3 bases between them. The CDR3 has 10 residues. CDR1 and CDR2 from the germline V gene are SNHLY and FYNNEI.

The chain is built from TRBV10-3 and TRBJ1-3; the match to TRBD1 covers 7 bases. The CDR3 is made up of 15 amino acids. Germline CDR1 ENHRY, CDR2 SYGVKD. With V trimmed by 5 bases and J by 2 bases, 6 bases remained unmatched. The CDR3 sequence is CAISPDRVAGNTIYF. The CDR3 coding sequence is TGTGCCATCAGTCCTGACAGGGTGGCTGGAAACACCATATATTTT.

The genes are TRBV6-6 and TRBJ1-2, with D possibly TRBD1 on 5 matching bases. Germline-derived CDR1 and CDR2 are MNHNY and SVGAGI (reference sequence). There are 13 residues in the CDR3. Between the trimmed V and J ends, which lost 6 bases and 3 bases, there was a span of 11 bases. CDR3 nucleotides: TGTGCCAGCAGGGGTACAGGCGACTATGGCTACACCTTC. It yields the protein CASRGTGDYGYTF.

The CDR3 DNA follows: TGTGCCATCAGTGAGTCGGTAGGGACCACCACTGAAGCTTTCTTT. It encodes CAISESVGTTTEAFF. V gene TRBV10-3 combines with J gene TRBJ1-1; tentative D call: TRBD1 (5 bases). The V end lost 0 bases, the J end lost 4 bases, and 12 bases lay between the germline ends. This CDR3 is built from 15 residues. Germline V gene data show CDR1 as ENHRY and CDR2 as SYGVKD.

The V and J genes are TRBV5-1 and TRBJ2-1; perhaps TRBD1 as D (6 bases). The CDR3 is 15 residues long. CDR1 and CDR2 (germline): SGHRS, YFSETQ. Trimming cost V 1 base and J 0 bases, with 8 bases left between them. The chain's CDR3 is CASSLTGSSYNEQFF. CDR3 nucleotide sequence: TGCGCCAGCAGCTTGACAGGGAGCTCCTACAATGAGCAGTTCTTC.

J is TRBJ1-1 and V is TRBV7-2; D remains ambiguous. Germline values: CDR1 SGHTA, CDR2 FQGNSA. The germline V and J ends were trimmed by 5 bases and 0 bases, with 13 bases remaining between them. The CDR3 is 15 residues long. CDR3 residues: CASSQRREMNTEAFF. DNA for the CDR3: TGTGCCAGCAGCCAACGAAGGGAGATGAACACTGAAGCTTTCTTT. Looking up the rest from reference TRBV7-2 and TRBJ1-1 gives the full variable domain: GAGVSQSPSNKVTEKGKDVELRCDPISGHTALYWYRQSLGQGLEFLIYFQGNSAPDKSGLPSDRFSAERTGGSVSTLTIQRTQQEDSAVYLCASSQRREMNTEAFFGQGTRLTVV.

The chain couples TRBV18 to TRBJ2-7; 8 bases match TRBD1. V trimming: 0 bases; J trimming: 7 bases; junction bases outside the gene matches: 5. CDR3 length equals 14 residues. The germline gives CDR1 KGHSH, CDR2 LQKENI. CDR3 in amino acids: CASSPPLGQGEQYF. The CDR3 DNA reads as TGTGCCAGCTCACCACCGTTAGGACAGGGAGAGCAGTACTTC.

The sample holds one count of this clone. This chain uses TRBV5-6 with TRBJ2-1; a possible D gene is TRBD1 (5 bases). The germline V gene has CDR1 SGHDT and CDR2 YYEEEE. The CDR3 totals 15 residues. The V end lost 4 bases, the J end lost 9 bases, and 20 bases lay between the germline ends. The CDR3 bases are TGTGCCAGCAGCCATGACAGAGAGGCATATAGTGAGCAGTTCTTC. It encodes CASSHDREAYSEQFF.

The chain has TRBV5-8 and TRBJ2-7; tentative D call: TRBD2 (6 bases). CDR1 is SGHTS and CDR2 is YDEGEE in the germline V gene. CDR3 length: 12 amino acids. Trimming pared 5 bases from V and 5 bases from J, leaving 11 bases between. The CDR3 loop is CASRYGGDEQYF. DNA for the CDR3: TGTGCCAGCAGATACGGGGGAGACGAGCAGTACTTC.

The rearrangement uses TRBV5-3 and TRBJ1-2, with 7 bases identical to TRBD1. TRBV5-3 is recorded as an ORF, its role being uncertain. The CDR3 sequence is 14 residues long. Trimming took 4 bases from V and 0 from J; bases not matched to a gene: 3. CDR3 sequence reads: CARSTGTANYGYTF. The CDR3 nucleotides are TGTGCCAGAAGCACCGGGACAGCTAACTATGGCTACACCTTC.

This clone was seen only once. V and J are TRBV2 and TRBJ2-7, with no clear D. The CDR3 consists of 12 residues. The V gene lost 6 bases and the J gene lost 6 bases, with 12 bases spanning the gap. Germline V gene lookup returns CDR1 SNHLY and CDR2 FYNNEI. CDR3 in DNA: TGTGCCAGCAGGTTACGAATCGGCGAGCAGTACTTC. This translates into CASRLRIGEQYF. Drawing the rest from reference TRBV2 and TRBJ2-7, the complete variable domain is EPEVTQTPSHQVTQMGQEVILRCVPISNHLYFYWYRQILGQKVEFLVSFYNNEISEKSEIFDDQFSVERPDGSNFTLKIRSTKLEDSAMYFCASRLRIGEQYFGPGTRLTVT.

This clone came up a few times. This chain links TRBV28 with TRBJ1-5; D remains unclear. The CDR3 is made up of 14 amino acids. The germline CDR1 and CDR2 sequences are MDHEN and SYDVKM. Deletions cut 6 bases from V and 7 bases from J, with 16 bases between. The DNA of the CDR3 is TGTGCCAGCAGCCTCGCTGTGGGAGGGCAGCCCCAGCATTTT. It encodes CASSLAVGGQPQHF.

This clone was seen just once. This chain uses TRBV5-1 with TRBJ2-5; 9 bases agree with TRBD1. The length of the CDR3 is 15 residues. The junction had 10 bases not matched to a gene; V was cut back by 8 bases and J by 2 bases. Germline CDR1 reads SGHRS; CDR2 reads YFSETQ. CDR3 loop: CARTPGTGFQETQYF. DNA for the CDR3: TGCGCCAGGACCCCCGGGACAGGGTTTCAAGAGACCCAGTACTTC.

This clone was counted a few times. This chain connects TRBV14 to TRBJ1-4; a weak D match, TRBD1 (5 bases). Trimming cost V 1 base and J 14 bases, with 14 bases left between them. Germline loops: CDR1 SGHDN, CDR2 FVKESK. CDR3 size: 13 residues. The CDR3 loop reads CASSQALGGLLFF. The CDR3 bases are TGTGCCAGCAGCCAAGCCCTGGGGGGTCTTCTGTTTTTT. The whole variable domain, filled in from reference TRBV14 and TRBJ1-4, reads EAGVTQFPSHSVIEKGQTVTLRCDPISGHDNLYWYRRVMGKEIKFLLHFVKESKQDESGMPNNRFLAERTGGTYSTLKVQPAELEDSGVYFCASSQALGGLLFFGSGTQLSVL.

The chain is built from TRBV12-5 and TRBJ1-1; D remains ambiguous. The CDR3 totals 18 residues. The V end was cut by 1 base, the J end by 0 bases, with 18 bases between. CDR1 is LGHNT and CDR2 is FRNRAP in the germline V gene. This CDR3 reads CASGLEGKGSLLNTEAFF. CDR3 sequence (DNA): TGTGCTAGTGGTTTGGAAGGGAAAGGCTCCCTACTGAACACTGAAGCTTTCTTT.

The chain uses TRBV2 and TRBJ1-6; 8 bases fit TRBD1. V shed 9 bases and J 0 bases; nucleotides not matched to a gene: 7. Germline CDR1 SNHLY, CDR2 FYNNEI. The CDR3 consists of 16 residues. CDR3 sequence reads: CARRQGTSSYNSPLHF. CDR3 bases: TGTGCCAGAAGACAGGGGACGAGCTCCTATAATTCACCCCTCCACTTT.

This chain uses TRBV19 with TRBJ1-6; D remains ambiguous. The CDR3 consists of 14 residues. V was trimmed by 3 bases and J by 7 bases, leaving 10 bases between them. Germline lookup yields CDR1 LNHDA and CDR2 SQIVND (reference sequence). CDR3 protein: CASSMKLENSPLHF. Written as DNA, the CDR3 is TGTGCCAGTAGTATGAAGCTTGAAAATTCACCCCTCCACTTT.

The gene calls are TRBV15 and TRBJ1-1; D is unclear. CDR3 length: 14 residues. The ends were cut back, 1 base at V and 1 base at J, with 7 bases in the middle. The germline V gene has CDR1 LNHNV and CDR2 YYDKDF (reference sequence). The CDR3: CATSRGAANTEAFF. The CDR3 coding sequence is TGTGCCACCAGCAGAGGGGCAGCGAACACTGAAGCTTTCTTT.

V is TRBV27 and J is TRBJ1-1, with TRBD1 identical over 9 bases. The ends lost 6 bases at V and 6 bases at J; junction bases unmatched: 5. Germline CDR1 is MNHEY and CDR2 is SMNVEV (reference sequence). There are 13 residues in the CDR3. For the CDR3, the DNA is TGTGCCAGCAGCCTAGGACAGGGGTCTGAAGCTTTCTTT. Residues: CASSLGQGSEAFF.

The rearrangement links TRBV7-6 to TRBJ2-5; D possibly corresponds to TRBD2 (5 bases). The V and J ends lost 6 bases and 5 bases respectively, with 10 bases between them. Germline lookup yields CDR1 SGHVS and CDR2 FNYEAQ. CDR3 size: 12 residues. This chain's CDR3 is CASSEGGETQYF. The CDR3 region has the DNA TGTGCCAGCAGTGAGGGTGGCGAGACCCAGTACTTC. Complete variable domain (other parts from reference TRBV7-6 and TRBJ2-5): GAGVSQSPRYKVTKRGQDVALRCDPISGHVSLYWYRQALGQGPEFLTYFNYEAQQDKSGLPNDRFSAERPEGSISTLTIQRTEQRDSAMYRCASSEGGETQYFGPGTRLLVL.

V gene TRBV28 combines with J gene TRBJ1-4; D unclear. There are 15 residues in the CDR3. Trimming took off 6 bases at V and 8 bases at J, with 19 bases between the two ends. CDR1 and CDR2 from the germline V gene are MDHEN and SYDVKM. The CDR3: CASRREVAASEKLFF. The CDR3 DNA follows: TGTGCCAGCAGACGGGAGGTAGCCGCGTCGGAAAAACTGTTTTTT.

Of note for this clone: A junction boundary mismatches the germline segment, possibly from a read error. The rearrangement uses TRBV6-1 and TRBJ1-5, with D possibly matching TRBD1 (5 bases). This CDR3 region has 17 residues. CDR1 and CDR2 from the germline V gene are MNHNS and SASEGT. The CDR3 DNA reads as TGTGCCAGCAGGGAAGGGACTCCGGGTGTCCCAAATCAGCCCCAGCATTTT. The encoded protein is CASREGTPGVPNQPQHF.

The chain uses TRBV10-2 and TRBJ2-5, with TRBD1 identical over 8 bases. The ends lost 6 bases at V and 4 bases at J; junction bases unmatched: 10. Germline values: CDR1 WSHSY, CDR2 SAAADI. The CDR3 consists of 15 residues. CDR3 sequence: CASSPGTGQIETQYF. CDR3 coding DNA: TGCGCCAGCAGCCCCGGGACAGGACAAATAGAGACCCAGTACTTC.

J is TRBJ1-3 and V is TRBV30; weak D call: TRBD1 (5 bases). Germline V lookup: CDR1 GTSNPN, CDR2 SVGIG (reference sequence). With 8 bases removed from V and 0 bases from J, the gap between germline ends came to 11 bases. This CDR3 spans 13 amino acids. CDR3: CARDHLSGNTIYF. CDR3 in DNA: TGTGCCCGGGACCACCTCTCTGGAAACACCATATATTTT.

V gene TRBV5-1 combines with J gene TRBJ2-1; 12 nucleotides agree with TRBD1. The germline V gene encodes CDR1 SGHRS and CDR2 YFSETQ. The CDR3 has 16 amino acids. V was pared by 0 bases and J by 8 bases, with 6 bases of the junction left unmatched. The CDR3 loop reads CASSLVGTGGHDEQFF. CDR3 nucleotides: TGCGCCAGCAGCTTGGTCGGGACAGGGGGCCACGATGAGCAGTTCTTC. The full variable domain, in which reference TRBV5-1 and TRBJ2-1 provide the parts outside the CDR3, is KAGVTQTPRYLIKTRGQQVTLSCSPISGHRSVSWYQQTPGQGLQFLFEYFSETQRNKGNFPGRFSGRQFSNSRSEMNVSTLELGDSALYLCASSLVGTGGHDEQFFGPGTRLTVL.

The chain has TRBV18 and TRBJ2-6, with D hard to call. Germline CDR1 is KGHSH and CDR2 is LQKENI. There are 17 residues in the CDR3. Trimming took off 3 bases at V and 0 bases at J, with 12 bases between the two ends. This CDR3 is CASSPGTETSGANVLTF. DNA of the CDR3: TGTGCCAGCTCACCGGGTACAGAGACCTCTGGGGCCAACGTCCTGACTTTC.

This clone was recorded once. This chain joins TRBV19 and TRBJ1-5; a possible D gene is TRBD1 (5 bases). The CDR3 runs 16 residues. CDR1 and CDR2 (germline): LNHDA, SQIVND (reference sequence). Trimming took 2 bases from V and 2 from J, leaving 13 bases between them. CDR3 sequence: CASSIWIRVGNQPQHF. CDR3 nucleotides: TGTGCCAGTAGTATATGGATCAGGGTTGGCAATCAGCCCCAGCATTTT. Full variable domain (outside the CDR3, taken from reference TRBV19 and TRBJ1-5): DGGITQSPKYLFRKEGQNVTLSCEQNLNHDAMYWYRQDPGQGLRLIYYSQIVNDFQKGDIAEGYSVSREKKESFPLTVTSAQKNPTAFYLCASSIWIRVGNQPQHFGDGTRLSIL.